The text below deals with one T cell receptor beta chain. Its target is not known. The PCR was carried out with 60 Vbeta primers and 13 Jbeta primers. Data came from immunoSEQ multiplex PCR; TCRdb stores just in-frame clones and leaves some out. The sample has about 77,000 clones, more than 60% seen once; the top ten hold roughly 1.7%. These data are taken from a study of cytomegalovirus exposure and HLA in healthy donors. Study results and limitations: In all likelihood, a cluster of highly shared sequence variants was a sequencing artifact.

The germline V gene encodes CDR1 SGHTA and CDR2 FQGTGA. Trimming removed 5 bases at V and 5 bases at J, with 10 bases between. This CDR3 has 13 residues. The source material was PBMCs. The TCR sequence derives from a middle-aged man in good health and CMV-seronegative. This chain uses TRBV7-3 with TRBJ1-5; D is possibly TRBD1 (5 bases). CDR3 sequence reads: CASSRDSDQPQHF. As DNA, the CDR3 is TGTGCCAGCAGCAGGGACTCGGATCAGCCCCAGCATTTT. The entire variable domain, with the rest obtained from reference TRBV7-3 and TRBJ1-5, is as follows: GAGVSQTPSNKVTEKGKYVELRCDPISGHTALYWYRQSLGQGPEFLIYFQGTGAADDSGLPNDRFFAVRPEGSVSTLKIQRTERGDSAVYLCASSRDSDQPQHFGDGTRLSIL.